Each of the 3 T cell receptor beta chains below was sequenced from the same sample in a study of blood T cell repertoires in COVID-19. Produced via immunoSEQ multiplex PCR; TCRdb's table is partial and in-frame only. Of about 250,000 clones listed, about 89% are singletons. The sequencing input was peripheral blood. All receptors come from a man aged 30-40 years with acute or convalescent COVID-19.

The chain joins TRBV10-1 to TRBJ1-1; D may be TRBD1 (5 bases). CDR1 WNHNN and CDR2 SYGVQD come from the germline V gene (reference sequence). The CDR3 is 15 residues long. Trimming removed 8 bases from V and 3 bases from J, with 19 bases in between. CDR3 protein: CASGPSGVKDTEAFF. The CDR3 DNA reads as TGCGCCAGCGGACCTTCGGGGGTGAAGGACACTGAAGCTTTCTTT.

This chain uses TRBV2 with TRBJ1-2; possibly TRBD1 for D (6 bases). This CDR3 comprises 20 residues. The germline V and J ends were trimmed by 7 bases and 3 bases, with 33 bases remaining between them. Germline CDR1 reads SNHLY; CDR2 reads FYNNEI. This CDR3 is CASTPGLGRGYGFDDYGYTF. The CDR3 DNA reads as TGTGCCAGCACCCCCGGTTTAGGCAGGGGCTACGGGTTTGATGACTATGGCTACACCTTC.

The V gene is TRBV2, the J gene TRBJ2-1, with 8 nucleotides matching TRBD2. With 4 bases clipped from V and 4 bases from J, the junction kept 3 bases outside the gene matches. The CDR3 covers 14 residues. CDR1 is SNHLY and CDR2 is FYNNEI in the germline V gene. DNA for the CDR3: TGTGCCAGCAGTGCGGGGGGGAGGTACAATGAGCAGTTCTTC. Residues: CASSAGGRYNEQFF. The whole variable domain, filled in from reference TRBV2 and TRBJ2-1, reads EPEVTQTPSHQVTQMGQEVILRCVPISNHLYFYWYRQILGQKVEFLVSFYNNEISEKSEIFDDQFSVERPDGSNFTLKIRSTKLEDSAMYFCASSAGGRYNEQFFGPGTRLTVL.